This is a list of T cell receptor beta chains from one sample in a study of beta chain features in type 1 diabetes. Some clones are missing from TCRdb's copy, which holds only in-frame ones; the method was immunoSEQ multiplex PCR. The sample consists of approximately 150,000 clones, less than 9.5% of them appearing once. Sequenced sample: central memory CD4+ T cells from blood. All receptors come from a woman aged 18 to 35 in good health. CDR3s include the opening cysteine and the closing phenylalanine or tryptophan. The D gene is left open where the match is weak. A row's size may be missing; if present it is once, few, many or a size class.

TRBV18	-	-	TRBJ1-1	CASSPNDKTHTEAFF	TGTGCCAGCTCACCGAACGACAAAACACACACTGAAGCTTTCTTT
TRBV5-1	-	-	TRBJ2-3	CASSLPGITDTQYF	TGCGCCAGCAGCTTGCCAGGGATCACAGATACGCAGTATTTT
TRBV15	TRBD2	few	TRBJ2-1	CATSRDRQAGGKNEQFF	TGTGCCACCAGCAGAGATCGACAAGCGGGAGGGAAGAATGAGCAGTTCTTC
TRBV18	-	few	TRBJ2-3	CASSSLPTDTQYF	TGTGCCAGCTCATCCCTACCCACAGATACGCAGTATTTT
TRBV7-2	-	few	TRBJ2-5	CASSLDAGPQETQYF	TGTGCCAGCAGCTTAGATGCGGGGCCACAAGAGACCCAGTACTTC
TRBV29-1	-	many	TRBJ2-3	CSEGGAATDTQYF	TGCAGCGAAGGGGGGGCAGCGACAGATACGCAGTATTTT
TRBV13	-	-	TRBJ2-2	CASSSRQATGELFF	TGTGCCAGCAGTTCAAGACAGGCCACCGGGGAGCTGTTTTTT
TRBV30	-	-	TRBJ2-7	CAWSLPYWVQGAYEQYF	TGTGCCTGGAGTCTCCCGTACTGGGTACAGGGAGCCTACGAGCAGTACTTC
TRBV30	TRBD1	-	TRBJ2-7	CAWSVNRGEQYF	TGTGCCTGGAGTGTAAACAGGGGCGAGCAGTACTTC
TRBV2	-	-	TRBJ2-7	CASSPGRRAYEQYF	TGTGCCAGCAGCCCGGGACGGAGGGCCTACGAGCAGTACTTC
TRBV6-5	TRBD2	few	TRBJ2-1	CASSYLGLADEQFF	TGTGCCAGCAGTTACTTGGGACTAGCAGATGAGCAGTTCTTC
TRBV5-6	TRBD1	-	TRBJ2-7	CASSLMNRGPRASYEQYF	TGTGCCAGCAGCTTGATGAACAGGGGGCCCAGAGCCTCCTACGAGCAGTACTTC
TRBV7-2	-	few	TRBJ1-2	CASSAPETEIYGYTF	TGTGCCAGCAGCGCCCCCGAGACGGAGATCTATGGCTACACCTTC
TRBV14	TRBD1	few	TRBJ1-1	CASSQIAGGTEAFF	TGTGCCAGCAGCCAGATTGCAGGGGGCACTGAAGCTTTCTTT
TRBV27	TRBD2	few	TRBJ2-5	CASSLHGPGLAGSEETQYF	TGTGCCAGCAGTTTACACGGGCCGGGACTAGCGGGAAGCGAAGAGACCCAGTACTTC
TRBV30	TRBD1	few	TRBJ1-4	CAWSGGQAEKLFF	TGTGCCTGGAGTGGGGGACAGGCGGAAAAACTGTTTTTT
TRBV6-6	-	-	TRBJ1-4	CASSQQESATNEKLFF	TGTGCCAGCAGTCAACAGGAAAGTGCAACTAATGAAAAACTGTTTTTT
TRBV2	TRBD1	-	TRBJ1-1	CASRPGQGRGEGAFF	TGTGCCAGCAGACCGGGACAGGGACGTGGGGAGGGAGCTTTCTTT
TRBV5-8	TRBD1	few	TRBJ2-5	CASRYRTGGGETQYF	TGTGCCAGCAGATATCGAACAGGGGGCGGAGAGACCCAGTACTTC
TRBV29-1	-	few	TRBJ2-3	CSVEPDYTDTQYF	TGCAGCGTTGAGCCGGACTACACAGATACGCAGTATTTT
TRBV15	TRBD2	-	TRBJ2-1	CATSRRGGGAGEQFF	TGTGCCACCAGCAGGAGGGGCGGGGGGGCCGGTGAGCAGTTCTTC
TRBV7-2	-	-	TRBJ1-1	CASSLGGGPSTFF	TGTGCCAGCAGCTTAGGAGGCGGGCCCTCGACTTTCTTT
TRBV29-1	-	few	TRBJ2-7	CSVNFSGYEQYF	TGCAGCGTCAATTTTTCAGGGTACGAGCAGTACTTC
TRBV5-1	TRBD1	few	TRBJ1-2	CASSLRQGLGSYGYTF	TGCGCCAGCAGCCTCAGACAGGGCTTAGGATCTTATGGCTACACCTTC
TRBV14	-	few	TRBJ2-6	CASSLRGANVLTF	TGTGCCAGCAGCCTGAGGGGGGCCAACGTCCTGACTTTC
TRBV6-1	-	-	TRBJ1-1	CASSEISMNTEAFF	TGTGCCAGCAGTGAAATCAGTATGAACACTGAAGCTTTCTTT
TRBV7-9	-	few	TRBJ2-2	CASSLQGNTGELFF	TGTGCCAGCAGCTTACAGGGGAACACCGGGGAGCTGTTTTTT
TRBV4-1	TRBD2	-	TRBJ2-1	CASSPGWGGAISSYNEQFF	TGCGCCAGCAGCCCCGGGTGGGGAGGGGCGATAAGCTCCTACAATGAGCAGTTCTTC
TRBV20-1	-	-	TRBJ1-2	CSAKTQRGYTF	TGCAGTGCCAAGACCCAGAGGGGCTACACCTTC
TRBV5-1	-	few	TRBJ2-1	CASSSPTGGAYNEQFF	TGCGCCAGCAGTAGCCCCACTGGCGGTGCCTACAATGAGCAGTTCTTC
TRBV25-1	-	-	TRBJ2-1	CASSDEEKFF	TGTGCCAGCAGTGACGAGGAGAAGTTCTTC
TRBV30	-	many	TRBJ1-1	CAWSVRTVAFF	TGTGCCTGGAGTGTAAGGACAGTAGCTTTCTTT
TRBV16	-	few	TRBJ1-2	CASSQWSAGQIGYTF	TGTGCCAGCAGCCAATGGTCGGCAGGGCAAATTGGCTACACCTTC
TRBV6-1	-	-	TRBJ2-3	CASSGPGSSTDTQYF	TGTGCCAGCAGTGGACCGGGGAGCAGCACAGATACGCAGTATTTT
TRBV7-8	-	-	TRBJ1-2	CASSLVRGNGYTF	TGTGCCAGCAGCTTAGTGCGGGGAAACGGCTACACCTTC
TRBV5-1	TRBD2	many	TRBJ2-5	CASSSQGLAGQETQYF	TGCGCCAGCAGCTCTCAGGGACTAGCGGGACAAGAGACCCAGTACTTC
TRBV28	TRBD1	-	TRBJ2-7	CASSRQGVHEQYF	TGTGCCAGCAGCCGACAGGGGGTCCACGAGCAGTACTTC
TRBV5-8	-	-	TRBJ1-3	CASSRTDSGNTIYF	TGTGCCAGCAGTCGAACAGACTCTGGAAACACCATATATTTT
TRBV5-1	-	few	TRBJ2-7	CASSLGGAGISYEQYF	TGCGCCAGCAGCTTAGGAGGAGCCGGTATCTCCTACGAGCAGTACTTC
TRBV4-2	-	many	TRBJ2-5	CASSQEARGLPSGETQYF	TGTGCCAGCAGCCAAGAAGCGAGGGGACTCCCCTCGGGAGAGACCCAGTACTTC
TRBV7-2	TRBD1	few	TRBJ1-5	CASSPWTGGGNQPQHF	TGTGCCAGCAGCCCCTGGACAGGCGGGGGCAATCAGCCCCAGCATTTT
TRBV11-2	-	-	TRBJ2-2	CASSVLPGQNTGELFF	TGTGCCAGCAGCGTACTACCGGGACAGAACACCGGGGAGCTGTTTTTT
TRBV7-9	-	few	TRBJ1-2	CASSLGGSGGYTF	TGTGCCAGCAGCTTAGGGGGAAGCGGTGGCTACACCTTC
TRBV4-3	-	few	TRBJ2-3	CASSQGGGFSTDTQYF	TGCGCCAGCAGCCAAGGTGGGGGGTTTAGCACAGATACGCAGTATTTT
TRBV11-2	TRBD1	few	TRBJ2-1	CASSLGQGANEQFF	TGTGCCAGCAGCCTGGGACAGGGGGCGAATGAGCAGTTCTTC
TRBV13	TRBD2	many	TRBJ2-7	CASSLPGGSYEQYF	TGTGCCAGCAGCCTGCCGGGGGGGTCCTACGAGCAGTACTTC
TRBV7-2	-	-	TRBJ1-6	CASSLQWGDSPLHF	TGTGCCAGCAGCTTACAGTGGGGAGATTCACCCCTCCACTTT
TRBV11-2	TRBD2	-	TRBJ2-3	CASSSLLAGVGDTQYF	TGTGCCAGCAGCTCCTTATTAGCGGGAGTGGGGGATACGCAGTATTTT
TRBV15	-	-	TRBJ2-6	CATSRLSTGANVLTF	TGTGCCACCAGCAGGCTATCCACTGGGGCCAACGTCCTGACTTTC
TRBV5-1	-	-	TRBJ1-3	CASSPNLGAHSGNTIYF	TGCGCCAGCAGCCCCAACCTGGGGGCACACTCTGGAAACACCATATATTTT
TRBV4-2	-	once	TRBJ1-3	CASSQGEIGNTIYF	TGTGCCAGCAGCCAAGGAGAGATTGGAAACACCATATATTTT
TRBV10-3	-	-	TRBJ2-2	CAISESEAFLGELFF	TGTGCCATCAGTGAGTCTGAGGCTTTCCTCGGGGAGCTGTTTTTT
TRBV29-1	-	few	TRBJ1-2	CSVENRALGYTF	TGCAGCGTTGAAAACAGGGCCCTAGGCTACACCTTC
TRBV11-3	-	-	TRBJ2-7	CASSLTRATYEQYF	TGTGCCAGCAGCTTAACCAGGGCGACCTACGAGCAGTACTTC
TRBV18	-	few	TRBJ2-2	CASQNTGELFF	TGTGCCAGCCAGAACACCGGGGAGCTGTTTTTT
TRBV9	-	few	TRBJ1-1	CASSGQVNTEAFF	TGTGCCAGCAGCGGGCAGGTGAACACTGAAGCTTTCTTT
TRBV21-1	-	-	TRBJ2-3	CASPPDSGRDTQYF	TGTGCCAGTCCGCCGGATAGCGGGAGAGATACGCAGTATTTT